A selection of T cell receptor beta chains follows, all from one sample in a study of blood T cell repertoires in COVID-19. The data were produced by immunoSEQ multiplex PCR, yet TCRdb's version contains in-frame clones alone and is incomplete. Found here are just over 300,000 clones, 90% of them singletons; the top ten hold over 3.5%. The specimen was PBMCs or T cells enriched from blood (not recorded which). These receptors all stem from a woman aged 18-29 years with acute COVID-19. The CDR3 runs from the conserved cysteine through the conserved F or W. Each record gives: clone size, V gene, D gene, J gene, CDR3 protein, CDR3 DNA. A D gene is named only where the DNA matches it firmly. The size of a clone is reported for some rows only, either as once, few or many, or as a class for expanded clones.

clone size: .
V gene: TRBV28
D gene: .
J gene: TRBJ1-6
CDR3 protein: CASSLQQGSPLHF
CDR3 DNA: TGTGCCAGCAGTCTCCAACAGGGATCACCCCTCCACTTT

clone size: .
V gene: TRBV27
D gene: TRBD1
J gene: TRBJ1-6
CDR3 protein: CASSGRPETGTSPLHF
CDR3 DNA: TGTGCCAGCAGTGGCCGCCCGGAGACAGGGACTTCACCCCTCCACTTT

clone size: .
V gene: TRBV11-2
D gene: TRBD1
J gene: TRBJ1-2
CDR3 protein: CASRRPGTGDGYTF
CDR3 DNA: TGTGCCAGCCGACGGCCGGGGACAGGGGACGGCTACACCTTC

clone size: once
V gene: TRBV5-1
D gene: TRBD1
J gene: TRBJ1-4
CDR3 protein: CASTPTTGGLNEKLFF
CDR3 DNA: TGCGCCAGCACGCCAACTACAGGGGGATTAAATGAAAAACTGTTTTTT

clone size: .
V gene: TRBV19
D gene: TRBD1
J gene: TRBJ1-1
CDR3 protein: CASSVWTGEAFF
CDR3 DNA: TGTGCCAGTAGTGTATGGACAGGTGAAGCTTTCTTT

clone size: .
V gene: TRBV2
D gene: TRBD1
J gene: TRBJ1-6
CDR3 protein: CASSGDSSYNSPLHF
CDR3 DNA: TGTGCCAGCAGTGGGGACAGTTCCTATAATTCACCCCTCCACTTT

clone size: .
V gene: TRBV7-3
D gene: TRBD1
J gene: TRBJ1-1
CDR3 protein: CASSPGGLNTEAFF
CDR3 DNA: TGTGCCAGCAGCCCAGGGGGGTTAAACACTGAAGCTTTCTTT

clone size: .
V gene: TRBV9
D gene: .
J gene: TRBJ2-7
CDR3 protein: CASSGDSYEQYF
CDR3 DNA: TGTGCCAGCAGCGGAGACAGCTACGAGCAGTACTTC

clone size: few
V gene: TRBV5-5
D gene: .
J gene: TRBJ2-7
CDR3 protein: CASSLSGRVTYEQYF
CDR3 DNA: TGTGCCAGCAGCTTGTCGGGCAGGGTGACCTACGAGCAGTACTTC

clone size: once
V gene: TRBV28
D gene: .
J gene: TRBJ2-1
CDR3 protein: CASSLRPHNEQFF
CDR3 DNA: TGTGCCAGCAGTTTGAGGCCCCACAATGAGCAGTTCTTC

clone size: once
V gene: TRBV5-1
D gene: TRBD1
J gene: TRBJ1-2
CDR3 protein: CASSPGQGLGYTF
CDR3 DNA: TGCGCCAGCAGCCCCGGACAGGGCCTCGGCTACACCTTC

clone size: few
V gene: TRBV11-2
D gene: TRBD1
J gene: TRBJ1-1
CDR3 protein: CASSQQGQNTEAFF
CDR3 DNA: TGTGCCAGCAGCCAACAGGGGCAGAACACTGAAGCTTTCTTT

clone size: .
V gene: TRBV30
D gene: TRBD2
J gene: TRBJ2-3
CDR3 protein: CASRTSVTDTQYF
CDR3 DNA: TGTGCCTCGCGGACTAGCGTCACAGATACGCAGTATTTT

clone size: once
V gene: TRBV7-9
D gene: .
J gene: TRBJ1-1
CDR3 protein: CASRPTDKNTEAFF
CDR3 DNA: TGTGCCAGCAGACCCACGGACAAGAACACTGAAGCTTTCTTT

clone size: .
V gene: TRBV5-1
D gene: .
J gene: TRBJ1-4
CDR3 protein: CASSLAGVTNEKLFF
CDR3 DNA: TGCGCCAGCAGCTTGGCGGGGGTCACTAATGAAAAACTGTTTTTT

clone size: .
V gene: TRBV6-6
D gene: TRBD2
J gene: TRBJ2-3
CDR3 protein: CASSPGRAPFTDTQYF
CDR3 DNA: TGTGCCAGCAGCCCCGGGAGGGCCCCCTTCACAGATACGCAGTATTTT

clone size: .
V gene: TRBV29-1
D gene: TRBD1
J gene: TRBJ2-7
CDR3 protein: CSVIGQGPYEQYF
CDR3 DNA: TGCAGCGTTATTGGACAGGGACCTTACGAGCAGTACTTC

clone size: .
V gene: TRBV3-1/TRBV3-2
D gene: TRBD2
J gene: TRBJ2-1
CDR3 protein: CASSLTSGSHNEQFF
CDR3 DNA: TGTGCCAGCAGCCTGACTAGCGGGAGTCACAATGAGCAGTTCTTC

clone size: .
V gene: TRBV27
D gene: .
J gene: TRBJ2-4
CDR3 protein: CASPPLNIQYF
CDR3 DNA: TGTGCCAGCCCTCCGTTAAACATTCAGTACTTC

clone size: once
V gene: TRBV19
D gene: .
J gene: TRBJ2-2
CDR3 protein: CASRPSLGELFF
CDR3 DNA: TGTGCCAGTAGACCTTCACTCGGGGAGCTGTTTTTT

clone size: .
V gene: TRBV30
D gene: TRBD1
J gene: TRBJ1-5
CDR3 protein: CAWSERQGIQPQHF
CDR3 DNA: TGTGCCTGGAGTGAGAGACAGGGGATCCAGCCCCAGCATTTT

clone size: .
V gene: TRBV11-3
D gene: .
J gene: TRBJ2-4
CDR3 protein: CASSSRPAKNIQYF
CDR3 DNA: TGTGCCAGCAGCTCTAGACCAGCCAAAAACATTCAGTACTTC

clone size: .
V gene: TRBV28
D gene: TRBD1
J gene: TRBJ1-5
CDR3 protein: CASNPGQGESQPQHF
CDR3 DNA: TGTGCCAGCAATCCCGGACAGGGCGAAAGTCAGCCCCAGCATTTT

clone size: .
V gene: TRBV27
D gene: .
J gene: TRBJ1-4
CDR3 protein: CASSLGQTTNEKLFF
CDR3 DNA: TGTGCCAGCAGTTTAGGGCAGACAACTAATGAAAAACTGTTTTTT

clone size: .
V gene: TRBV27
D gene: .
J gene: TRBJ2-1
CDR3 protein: CASSLGGTYNEQFF
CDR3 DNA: TGTGCCAGCAGTTTAGGGGGGACCTACAATGAGCAGTTCTTC

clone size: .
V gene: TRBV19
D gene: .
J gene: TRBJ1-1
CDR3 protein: CASSPTVFRSEAFF
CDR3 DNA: TGTGCCAGTAGTCCTACAGTGTTCCGTTCTGAAGCTTTCTTT

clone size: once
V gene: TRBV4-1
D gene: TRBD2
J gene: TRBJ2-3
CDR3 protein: CASSQLAGEGADTQYF
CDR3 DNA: TGCGCCAGCAGCCAACTAGCGGGAGAGGGGGCAGATACGCAGTATTTT

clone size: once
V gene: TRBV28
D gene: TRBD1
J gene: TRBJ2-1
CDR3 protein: CASASSGTGVHNEQFF
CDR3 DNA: TGTGCCAGCGCCTCATCTGGGACAGGGGTCCACAATGAGCAGTTCTTC

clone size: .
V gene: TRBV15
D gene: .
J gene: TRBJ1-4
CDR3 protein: CATQGQLANEKLFF
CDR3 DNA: TGTGCCACCCAGGGGCAACTTGCTAATGAAAAACTGTTTTTT

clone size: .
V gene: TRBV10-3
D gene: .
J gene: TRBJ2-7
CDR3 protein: CAITSGSYEQYF
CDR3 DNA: TGTGCCATCACCTCGGGGAGTTACGAGCAGTACTTC

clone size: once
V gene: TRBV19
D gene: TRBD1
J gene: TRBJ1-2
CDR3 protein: CASRNPGGRNYGYTF
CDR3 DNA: TGTGCCAGTAGGAATCCAGGGGGCAGGAACTATGGCTACACCTTC

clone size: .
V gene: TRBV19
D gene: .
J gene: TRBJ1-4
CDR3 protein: CASSIGSGGGRREKLFF
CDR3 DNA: TGTGCCAGTAGTATAGGGAGTGGGGGCGGACGGCGGGAAAAACTGTTTTTT

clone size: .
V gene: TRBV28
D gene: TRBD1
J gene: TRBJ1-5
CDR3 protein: CASSSLTGAGYQPQHF
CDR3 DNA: TGTGCCAGCAGTTCCCTTACAGGGGCAGGGTATCAGCCCCAGCATTTT

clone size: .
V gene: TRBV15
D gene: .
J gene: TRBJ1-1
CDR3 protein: CATSRYRTGSNTEAFF
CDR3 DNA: TGTGCCACCAGCAGATATCGGACGGGGTCTAACACTGAAGCTTTCTTT

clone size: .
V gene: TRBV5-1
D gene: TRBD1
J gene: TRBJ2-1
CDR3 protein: CASSSRQGAPEQFF
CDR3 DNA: TGCGCCAGCAGCTCCCGACAGGGGGCCCCTGAGCAGTTCTTC

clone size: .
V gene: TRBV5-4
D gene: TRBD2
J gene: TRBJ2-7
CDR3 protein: CASSLSAGGVNEQYF
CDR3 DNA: TGTGCCAGCAGCTTGTCTGCGGGAGGCGTCAACGAGCAGTACTTC

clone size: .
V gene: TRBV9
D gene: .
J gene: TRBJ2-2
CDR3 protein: CASSVAHNTGELFF
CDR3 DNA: TGTGCCAGCAGCGTAGCCCATAACACCGGGGAGCTGTTTTTT

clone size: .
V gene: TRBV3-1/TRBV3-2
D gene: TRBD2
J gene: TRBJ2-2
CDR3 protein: CASSSTSFNTGELFF
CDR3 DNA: TGTGCCAGCAGCTCGACTAGCTTCAACACCGGGGAGCTGTTTTTT

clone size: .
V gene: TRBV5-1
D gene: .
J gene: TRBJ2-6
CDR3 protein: CASRPKGFGANVLTF
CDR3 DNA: TGCGCCAGCAGGCCCAAGGGGTTCGGGGCCAACGTCCTGACTTTC

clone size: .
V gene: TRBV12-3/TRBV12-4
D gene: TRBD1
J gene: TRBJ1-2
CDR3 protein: CASTLQGSYGYTF
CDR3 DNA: TGTGCCAGCACCTTACAGGGGTCCTATGGCTACACCTTC

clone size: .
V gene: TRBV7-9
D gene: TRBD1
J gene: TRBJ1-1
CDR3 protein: CASSYYIDRAEAFF
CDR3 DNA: TGTGCCAGCAGCTACTACATTGACAGGGCTGAAGCTTTCTTT

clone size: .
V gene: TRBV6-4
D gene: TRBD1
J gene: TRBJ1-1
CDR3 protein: CASSEGAYTEAFF
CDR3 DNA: TGTGCCAGCAGCGAGGGGGCCTACACTGAAGCTTTCTTT

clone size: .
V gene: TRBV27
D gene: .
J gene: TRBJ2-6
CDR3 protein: CASRVTGSGANVLTF
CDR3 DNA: TGTGCCAGCAGAGTTACGGGGTCTGGGGCCAACGTCCTGACTTTC

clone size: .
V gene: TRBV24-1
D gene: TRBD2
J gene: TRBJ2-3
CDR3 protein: CATSDLLAGGSDTQYF
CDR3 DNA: TGTGCCACCAGTGACCTCCTAGCGGGAGGTTCGGATACGCAGTATTTT

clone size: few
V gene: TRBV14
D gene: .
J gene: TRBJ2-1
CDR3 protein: CASRGTYHGNEQFF
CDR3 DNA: TGTGCCAGCCGCGGGACCTATCATGGGAATGAGCAGTTCTTC

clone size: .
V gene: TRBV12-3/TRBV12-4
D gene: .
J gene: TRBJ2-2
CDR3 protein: CASSLSAGELFF
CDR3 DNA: TGTGCCAGCAGTTTAAGCGCCGGGGAGCTGTTTTTT

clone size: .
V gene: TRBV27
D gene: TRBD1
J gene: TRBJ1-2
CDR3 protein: CASGTGGHYGYTF
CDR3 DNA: TGTGCCAGCGGGACAGGGGGCCACTATGGCTACACCTTC

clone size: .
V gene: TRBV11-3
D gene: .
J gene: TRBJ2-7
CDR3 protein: CASSFSQDYEQYF
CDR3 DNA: TGTGCCAGCAGCTTTAGTCAGGACTACGAGCAGTACTTC

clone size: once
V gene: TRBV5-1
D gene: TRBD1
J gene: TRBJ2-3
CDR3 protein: CASSARTGSRTDTQYF
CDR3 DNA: TGCGCCAGCAGCGCACGGACAGGGTCTCGCACAGATACGCAGTATTTT

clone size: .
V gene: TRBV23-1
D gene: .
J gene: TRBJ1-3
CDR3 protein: CASSRPMWSHEDSCLSGNTIYF
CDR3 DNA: TGCGCCAGCAGTCGCCCCATGTGGAGTCACGAGGACAGTTGCCTCTCTGGAAACACCATATATTTT

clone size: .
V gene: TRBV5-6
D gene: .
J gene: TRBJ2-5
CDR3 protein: CASSLAGETQYF
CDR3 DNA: TGTGCCAGCAGCTTGGCGGGGGAGACCCAGTACTTC

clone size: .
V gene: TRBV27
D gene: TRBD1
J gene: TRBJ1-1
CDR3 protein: CASSSRQGMNTEAFF
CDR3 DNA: TGTGCCAGCAGCTCTCGACAGGGGATGAACACTGAAGCTTTCTTT

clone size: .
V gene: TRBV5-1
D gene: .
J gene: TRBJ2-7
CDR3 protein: CASSTPDRYEQYF
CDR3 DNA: TGCGCCAGCAGCACACCGGACAGATACGAGCAGTACTTC

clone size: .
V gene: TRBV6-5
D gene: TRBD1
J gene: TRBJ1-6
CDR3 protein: CASSYKTGDRNSPLHF
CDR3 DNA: TGTGCCAGCAGTTACAAGACAGGGGATAGGAATTCACCCCTCCACTTT

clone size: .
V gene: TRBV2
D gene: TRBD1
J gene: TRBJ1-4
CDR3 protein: CASSGDRLNEKLFF
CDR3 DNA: TGTGCCAGCAGTGGGGACAGGTTAAATGAAAAACTGTTTTTT

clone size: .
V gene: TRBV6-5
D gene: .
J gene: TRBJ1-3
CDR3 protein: CASSYSWQGGNTIYF
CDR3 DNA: TGTGCCAGCAGTTACTCGTGGCAGGGAGGGAACACCATATATTTT

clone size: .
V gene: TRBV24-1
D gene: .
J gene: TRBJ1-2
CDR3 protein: CATSDSVDKGYGYTF
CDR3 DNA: TGTGCCACCAGTGATTCGGTGGACAAGGGCTATGGCTACACCTTC

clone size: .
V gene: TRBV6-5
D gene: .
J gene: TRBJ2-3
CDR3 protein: CASGQTRTDTQYF
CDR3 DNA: TGTGCGTCAGGGCAGACGCGCACAGATACGCAGTATTTT

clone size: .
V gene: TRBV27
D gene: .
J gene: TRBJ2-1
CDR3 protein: CASSFPEQFF
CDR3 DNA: TGTGCCAGCAGTTTTCCAGAGCAGTTCTTC